The clone carrying this TCR beta chain was observed many times. As yet, its antigen is unknown. HTBI primers from iRepertoire and Arm-PCR of CDR3 regions yielded the TCR beta libraries. TCRdb passed the multiplex PCR reads through MiXCR, listing each CDR3 protein once. The repertoire has 600,000 to 800,000 distinct CDR3 sequences, 25% to 35% of them found once; the top ten carry under 50%. These data come from a study of regulatory T cells in long-lasting Graves disease. Study in general: Over 5 years of antithyroid drugs with positive TSH receptor antibodies was taken to mean persistent Graves' disease.

Germline V gives CDR1 MDHEN, CDR2 SYDVKM. The CDR3 loop spans 14 amino acids. V was trimmed by 6 bases and J by 2 bases, leaving 14 bases between them. As for time point: persistent/refractory GD, antithyroid drugs over 5 years with positive TRAb. The TCR library was made from RNA that had been extracted from PBMCs in TRIzol. Patient provenance is recorded as an endocrinology department in Xi'an, China. Notes on the study in general: Persistent disease showed a preference for TRBV28, TRBJ1-2 and TRBJ2-5. Persistent Graves' patients showed less TCR diversity than newly diagnosed patients showed.

Here the sequenced sample was peripheral blood mononuclear cells (PBMCs), taken when the disease was refractory, from a patient treated with antithyroid drugs. The TCR originated in a female donor with Graves disease. The V gene is TRBV28, the J gene TRBJ2-7; D perhaps matches TRBD2 (6 bases). CDR3 region: CASSVKRRAYEQYF. The CDR3 DNA follows: TGTGCCAGCAGCGTCAAGAGGAGGGCCTACGAGCAGTACTTC.